This TCR beta chain was observed in a study of blood T cell repertoires in COVID-19. Profiling relied on immunoSEQ multiplex PCR, and the TCRdb table lists in-frame clones only, not all of them. The sample has 70,000 to 100,000 clones, over 75% seen once; the top ten hold 40% to 55%. Looked up from germline, CDR1 is MNHEY and CDR2 is SVGAGI. J lost 4 bases, V lost 6 bases, and 10 bases had no gene match. This CDR3 spans 15 amino acids. The sequenced sample consisted of peripheral blood. The chain recombines TRBV6-5 with TRBJ2-7; TRBD1 matches 9 bases. This TCR came from a human donor in a cohort sampled during active COVID-19. CDR3 amino acids: CASSRRGQGTYEQYF. CDR3 coding DNA: TGTGCCAGCAGCCGTCGGGGACAGGGAACTTACGAGCAGTACTTC.